These 26 T cell receptor beta chains were sequenced from one sample in a study of blood T cell repertoires in COVID-19. TCRdb's table, derived via immunoSEQ multiplex PCR, lists solely in-frame clones and lacks some. The sample lists more than 250,000 clones, around 83% occurring once. The sample taken for sequencing was PBMCs or T cells enriched from blood (not recorded which). Receptor source: a man aged 35 to 55 who had been exposed to COVID-19.

In this sample, this clone turned up many times. The rearrangement joins TRBV19 to TRBJ2-7; the match to TRBD1 covers 10 bases. The ends lost 5 bases at V and 4 bases at J; junction bases unmatched: 5. Per germline, CDR1 LNHDA and CDR2 SQIVND (reference sequence). This CDR3 spans 14 amino acids. The CDR3 DNA follows: TGTGCCAGTAGTCTCGGACAGGGGGGGTACGAGCAGTACTTC. It codes for CASSLGQGGYEQYF.

The chain has TRBV5-1 and TRBJ1-6; D unresolved. Germline V CDR1 and CDR2: SGHRS, YFSETQ. The CDR3 has 16 residues. V lost 1 base to trimming and J lost 4 bases, with 12 bases between them. The CDR3 sequence is CASSLLGGSYNSPLHF. The CDR3 DNA reads TGCGCCAGCAGCTTGCTTGGCGGTTCTTATAATTCACCCCTCCACTTT.

The V gene is TRBV7-9, the J gene TRBJ2-1; TRBD2 aligns across 14 bases. V dropped 5 bases and J dropped 8; count of bases not matched to a gene: 2. Per germline, CDR1 SEHNR and CDR2 FQNEAQ (reference sequence). This CDR3 is 14 amino acids long. The CDR3 DNA follows: TGTGCCAGCAGCACGGGACTAGCGGGAGATGAGCAGTTCTTC. Translation: CASSTGLAGDEQFF.

The chain is built from TRBV5-6 and TRBJ1-2, with no clear D. Germline loops: CDR1 SGHDT, CDR2 YYEEEE. V lost 4 bases and J lost 0, with 13 bases in between. The CDR3 extends over 15 amino acids. The CDR3 bases are TGTGCCAGCAGCCGATTCGGGGAAACTAACTATGGCTACACCTTC. Translation gives CASSRFGETNYGYTF.

The chain uses TRBV11-2 and TRBJ1-6, with a tentative D call TRBD1 (5 bases). Looked up from germline, CDR1 is SGHAT and CDR2 is FQNNGV. The CDR3 runs to 13 residues. The germline V and J ends were trimmed by 3 bases and 6 bases, with 6 bases remaining between them. CDR3 sequence (DNA): TGTGCCAGCAGCTTGCAGGGTAATTCACCCCTCCACTTT. Protein product: CASSLQGNSPLHF.

This chain joins TRBV7-9 and TRBJ1-2; D not resolved. The V end was cut by 3 bases, the J end by 8 bases, with 16 bases between. The CDR3 contains 14 residues. Per the germline V gene, CDR1 is SEHNR and CDR2 is FQNEAQ (reference sequence). CDR3 sequence reads: CASSFITTGLGYTF. The CDR3 DNA follows: TGTGCCAGCAGCTTTATTACCACGGGGTTAGGCTACACCTTC.

This sequence joins TRBV6-4 and TRBJ2-2; weak D call: TRBD1 (5 bases). V was cut by 5 bases and J by 4 bases, with 17 bases left in between. The CDR3 extends over 16 amino acids. CDR1 and CDR2 from the germline V gene are MRHNA and SNTAGT. The DNA of the CDR3 is TGTGCCAGCAGTCCCACCAGGAGACAGATCACCGGGGAGCTGTTTTTT. Translation gives CASSPTRRQITGELFF.

At least ten counts were recorded for this clone. The chain couples TRBV4-1 to TRBJ1-2; TRBD1 agrees at 9 bases. The CDR3 spans 16 residues. Unmatched junction bases numbered 11, after V lost 1 base and J lost 8 bases. The germline CDR1 and CDR2 sequences are MGHRA and YSYEKL. The CDR3 loop is CASSQVGTGTYYGYTF. Written as DNA, the CDR3 is TGCGCCAGCAGCCAAGTGGGGACAGGGACCTATTACGGCTACACCTTC.

V and J are TRBV2 and TRBJ2-5; no definite D call. The V gene lost 3 bases and the J gene lost 1 base, with 15 bases spanning the gap. CDR1 and CDR2 (germline): SNHLY, FYNNEI. The CDR3 is made up of 16 amino acids. CDR3: CASSDPRRDSQETQYF. Written as DNA, the CDR3 is TGTGCCAGCAGTGACCCCCGTCGTGACTCCCAAGAGACCCAGTACTTC.

The chain couples TRBV7-8 to TRBJ2-5; TRBD2 matches 7 bases. The germline V gene has CDR1 SGHVS and CDR2 FQNEAQ. The CDR3 runs to 17 residues. The J segment lost 4 bases and the V segment lost 1 base, leaving 12 bases of the junction unmatched. CDR3 sequence reads: CASSLVGGGVSGETQYF. In DNA, the CDR3 is TGTGCCAGCAGCTTAGTTGGGGGAGGGGTTTCGGGAGAGACCCAGTACTTC.

The rearrangement links TRBV12-1 to TRBJ1-5; the D call TRBD1 from the table was never checked on the DNA. TRBV12-1 is noted as a pseudogene. The CDR3 has 15 residues. CDR3: CASSWPAGGGQPQHF. The DNA of the CDR3 is TGTGCCAGCAGCTGGCCAGCAGGGGGCGGGCAGCCCCAGCATTTT.

This clone came up a few times. This sequence joins TRBV7-9 and TRBJ2-3, with 7 bases fitting TRBD2. Looked up from germline, CDR1 is SEHNR and CDR2 is FQNEAQ (reference sequence). V shed 7 bases and J 6 bases; nucleotides not matched to a gene: 10. The CDR3 spans 14 residues. CDR3: CASISAGVGDTQYF. The CDR3 nucleotides are TGTGCCAGCATCTCCGCGGGAGTGGGGGATACGCAGTATTTT.

CDR3: CASSQELLADRLGDTQYF. CDR3 bases: TGTGCCAGCAGCCAAGAACTACTAGCGGACCGGCTTGGAGATACGCAGTATTTT. The chain carries TRBV4-2 and TRBJ2-3; TRBD2 aligns across 8 bases. The CDR3 totals 18 residues. Trimming cost V 0 bases and J 5 bases; bases outside gene matches: 13. The germline V gene has CDR1 LGHNA and CDR2 YNFKEQ.

The sample holds one count of this clone. The rearrangement links TRBV5-4 to TRBJ1-2, with D possibly matching TRBD1 (5 bases). This CDR3 comprises 15 residues. The germline gives CDR1 SGHNT, CDR2 YYREEE (reference sequence). The V end was cut by 6 bases, the J end by 2 bases, with 17 bases between. In DNA, the CDR3 is TGTGCCAGCACCCTCACAGGCAGAACAAACTATGGCTACACCTTC. It translates to CASTLTGRTNYGYTF. The whole variable domain, remainder taken from reference TRBV5-4 and TRBJ1-2, is ETGVTQSPTHLIKTRGQQVTLRCSSQSGHNTVSWYQQALGQGPQFIFQYYREEENGRGNFPPRFSGLQFPNYSSELNVNALELDDSALYLCASTLTGRTNYGYTFGSGTRLTVV.

This clone was observed a single time. This sequence joins TRBV19 and TRBJ1-2; D is uncertain. V lost 7 bases and J lost 6, with 12 bases in between. Germline assignment: CDR1 LNHDA and CDR2 SQIVND (reference sequence). The CDR3 is 12 residues long. CDR3 region: CASTPRGNGYTF. The DNA for the CDR3 is TGTGCCAGTACCCCTCGGGGAAATGGCTACACCTTC.

This chain uses TRBV23-1 with TRBJ1-6, with TRBD1 matching 7 bases. TRBV23-1 is sorted into the ORF group, with uncertain function. CDR3 length: 18 residues. J lost 9 bases, V lost 2 bases, and 16 bases had no gene match. The chain's CDR3 is CASSQQTTLQGMSSPLHF. CDR3 DNA: TGCGCCAGCAGTCAACAAACGACCCTACAGGGGATGTCTTCACCCCTCCACTTT.

J is TRBJ1-1 and V is TRBV4-2, with TRBD1 as a possible D gene (5 bases). Germline V gene sequence: CDR1 LGHNA, CDR2 YNFKEQ. Trimming took off 1 base at V and 1 base at J, with 16 bases between the two ends. This CDR3 region has 17 residues. The CDR3 DNA reads as TGTGCCAGCAGCCAAGGGGTTTTGAGGACAAAGAACACTGAAGCTTTCTTT. The encoded protein is CASSQGVLRTKNTEAFF.

The rearrangement uses TRBV5-1 and TRBJ2-3; D unclear. Germline CDR1 is SGHRS and CDR2 is YFSETQ. Trimming pared 5 bases from V and 2 bases from J, leaving 18 bases between. The CDR3 is made up of 16 amino acids. Here the CDR3 reads CASRSYPSRVTDTQYF. CDR3 DNA sequence: TGCGCCAGCAGGAGCTATCCCTCCCGGGTCACAGATACGCAGTATTTT.

In its sample, this clone was seen a few times. Other nucleotide sequences in the sample specify the same CDR3. The chain joins TRBV30 to TRBJ1-5; D ambiguous. Trimming shortened V by 1 base and J by 7 bases, and 8 bases separated the two germline ends. The germline V gene encodes CDR1 GTSNPN and CDR2 SVGIG (reference sequence). The CDR3 covers 12 residues. The chain's CDR3 is CAWSGHNQPQHF. For the CDR3, the DNA is TGTGCCTGGAGTGGACATAACCAGCCCCAGCATTTT.

The chain has TRBV2 and TRBJ2-1, with 7 positions matching TRBD2. CDR1 is SNHLY, CDR2 FYNNEI, per germline. The CDR3 extends over 14 amino acids. V shed 10 bases and J 2 bases; nucleotides not matched to a gene: 8. CDR3 DNA sequence: TGTGCCACCAGGTCGCGGGAGCCCTACAATGAGCAGTTCTTC. This gives the protein CATRSREPYNEQFF.

This sequence joins TRBV6-6 and TRBJ1-1, with no clear D. V lost 7 bases to trimming and J lost 5 bases, with 14 bases between them. The germline V gene has CDR1 MNHNY and CDR2 SVGAGI (reference sequence). The CDR3 totals 13 residues. The CDR3 protein is CASIELYRTEAFF. As DNA, the CDR3 is TGTGCCAGCATCGAATTATATCGGACTGAAGCTTTCTTT.

The genes are TRBV28 and TRBJ2-5; 14 positions agree with TRBD2. Trimming removed 5 bases from V and 2 bases from J; junction bases left unmatched: 4. In germline, CDR1 is MDHEN, CDR2 SYDVKM. This CDR3 comprises 16 residues. The CDR3 nucleotides are TGTGCCAGCAGTCCCGGGACTAGCGGGGGACAAGAGACCCAGTACTTC. This codes for CASSPGTSGGQETQYF.

This clone appeared once. The V and J genes are TRBV7-6 and TRBJ2-1; D is ambiguous. V was cut by 6 bases and J by 6 bases, with 6 bases left in between. Germline CDR1 SGHVS, CDR2 FNYEAQ. The CDR3 is 11 residues long. The CDR3 here is CASSFSNEQFF. As DNA, the CDR3 is TGTGCCAGCAGTTTCAGCAATGAGCAGTTCTTC.

This clone was recorded only once. The rearrangement links TRBV6-1 to TRBJ2-7, with D unclear. The length of the CDR3 is 13 residues. The V gene's germline CDR1 is MNHNS and CDR2 SASEGT. Between the trimmed V and J ends, which lost 2 bases and 0 bases, there was a span of 5 bases. CDR3 sequence (DNA): TGTGCCAGCAGTGAACACTACTCCTACGAGCAGTACTTC. This sequence encodes CASSEHYSYEQYF.

The chain recombines TRBV27 with TRBJ1-2, with a tentative D call TRBD1 (5 bases). Trimming pared 5 bases from V and 4 bases from J, leaving 11 bases between. Germline V gives CDR1 MNHEY, CDR2 SMNVEV (reference sequence). The CDR3 extends over 13 amino acids. CDR3 region: CASSPYGGYGYTF. The CDR3 DNA reads TGTGCCAGCAGTCCCTACGGGGGCTATGGCTACACCTTC.

J is TRBJ2-1 and V is TRBV18; D gene uncertain. CDR1 and CDR2 (germline): KGHSH, LQKENI. Trimming left V 1 base short and J 5 bases short, with 12 bases between. The CDR3 is 15 residues long. This CDR3 reads CASSPRHSLHNEQFF. CDR3 in DNA: TGTGCCAGCTCACCACGCCATTCGCTACACAATGAGCAGTTCTTC.